The present entry profiles one T cell receptor beta chain with its context. What antigen it recognizes has not been identified. No much larger clonotype is one base removed from it; base qualities were not supplied. TCRbeta CDR3 regions were amplified from genomic DNA by means of the immunoSEQ Assay, a bias-controlled multiplex PCR. The study's processing was this. The number of nucleated cells in each sample was estimated by amplification of reference gene primers within the assay. To quantify the absolute abundance of each unique TCRbeta CDR3 rearrangement, sequence reads were collapsed and filtered. Productive Simpson clonality was computed per sample as the square root of Simpson's diversity index over productive rearrangements. TCRdb took this table from immuneACCESS and kept in-frame rearrangements with V and J called. Such tables lack part of the clones; where checked against another copy, unresolved V genes explain under half of the gap, and the rest is unexplained. The DNA was the basis for D and trimming; V, J and clone size are from that table. This sample lists approximately 89,000 clones; 92% were detected once. The ten largest clones add up to approximately 6% of the sample.

The sample comes from a study of blood T cell repertoires in COVID-19 (TCRdb year 2020). Context from the whole study: Samples covering the acute and convalescent phases of COVID-19 were provided by collaborators in the United States, Italy and Spain. The material from the prospective study consisted of cDNA or gDNA derived from T cells, B-cell-depleted T cells, or PBMCs. The dataset comprised deeply sampled blood TCRbeta repertoires from subjects exposed to, actively infected with, or recovered from COVID-19. The repertoires were made available in a free public database intended to serve as a resource for research on the immune response to SARS-CoV-2. Samples were obtained from the ongoing ImmuneRACE study (first 160 participants) and from 1,000 to 1,500 subjects provided by 6 global collaborators. The sample metadata nearly always contained a de-identified subject ID, COVID-19 status, age in years and sex. HLA class I and class II types, where available, came from metadata supplied by the sample provider rather than from assay-based typing. The study at large found these results: The quantity of clinical and demographic metadata differed by source and by participant and was supplied without curation.

V has 0 bases trimmed and J has 3 bases trimmed; junction bases matching no gene number 7. CDR1 SGDLS and CDR2 YYNGEE are derived from the germline V gene. The CDR3 spans 17 residues, from the cysteine through the phenylalanine. The CDR3 DNA has 51 bases and is translated from base 1. Whole blood was collected in K2EDTA tubes by collaborating institutions according to the institutions' own protocols. Collaborator samples were shipped for TCRbeta analysis as frozen whole blood, isolated PBMCs, or DNA extracted from either sample type. The sample was peripheral blood. The receptor's source is a woman aged 55-69 years with active COVID-19. The sequence links TRBV9 to TRBJ2-2, and TRBD1 matches 8 of the central bases. The CDR3 region has the sequence CASSVAMTGAYTGELFF. The DNA sequence is as follows: TGTGCCAGCAGCGTAGCTATGACAGGGGCCTACACCGGGGAGCTGTTTTTT.